This TCR beta chain was obtained from a study of a mutant IDH1 vaccine in newly diagnosed glioma. Across the whole study: The treated group averaged approximately 42 years old and was roughly 62% male, about 40% female.

As for time point: week 23, last vaccination. What each vaccine dose contained was 300 ug of mutant IDH1 20-mer peptide, accompanied by topical imiquimod. Each of the donors came in with new WHO grade 3 or 4 astrocytomas that were IDH1-mutant and ATRX-lost. Whole-study findings and limits: Among top peripheral T cell clonotypes, changes seemed unrelated to pseudoprogression.

CDR3 length: 14 residues. From germline, CDR1 is MNHEY and CDR2 SVGAGI. Trimming took off 8 bases at V and 7 bases at J, with 20 bases between the two ends. A remark on this clone: Its target is unknown.

Clones were sequenced by immunoSEQ multiplex PCR, and TCRdb holds only the in-frame ones, with some missing. The table has tens of thousands of clones, roughly four fifths seen once. This clonotype was obtained from a man aged 25 to 45 with glioma. The source material was PBMCs, sampled from a glioma patient whose treatment included an IDH1 peptide vaccine. The chain links TRBV6-5 to TRBJ1-2; D may be TRBD1 (5 bases). Written as DNA, the CDR3 is TGTGCCAGCCAGTTAAGGGGTGGAGGGAGTGGCTACACCTTC. This codes for CASQLRGGGSGYTF.